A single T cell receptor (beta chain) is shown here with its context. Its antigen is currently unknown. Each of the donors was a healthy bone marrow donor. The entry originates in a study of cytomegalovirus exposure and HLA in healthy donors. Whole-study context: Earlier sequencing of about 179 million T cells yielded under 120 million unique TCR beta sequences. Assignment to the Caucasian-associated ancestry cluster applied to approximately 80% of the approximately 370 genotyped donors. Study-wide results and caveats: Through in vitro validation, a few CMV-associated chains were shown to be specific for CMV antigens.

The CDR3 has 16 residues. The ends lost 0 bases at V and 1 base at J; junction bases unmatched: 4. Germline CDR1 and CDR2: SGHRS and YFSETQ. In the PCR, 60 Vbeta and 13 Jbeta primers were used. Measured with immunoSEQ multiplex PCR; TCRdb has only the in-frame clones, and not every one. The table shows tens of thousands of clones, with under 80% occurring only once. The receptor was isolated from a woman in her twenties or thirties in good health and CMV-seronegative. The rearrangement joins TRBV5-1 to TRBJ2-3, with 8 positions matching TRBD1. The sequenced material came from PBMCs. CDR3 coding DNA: TGCGCCAGCAGCTTGGCGGTGGACAGGGGCACAGATACGCAGTATTTT. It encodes CASSLAVDRGTDTQYF.